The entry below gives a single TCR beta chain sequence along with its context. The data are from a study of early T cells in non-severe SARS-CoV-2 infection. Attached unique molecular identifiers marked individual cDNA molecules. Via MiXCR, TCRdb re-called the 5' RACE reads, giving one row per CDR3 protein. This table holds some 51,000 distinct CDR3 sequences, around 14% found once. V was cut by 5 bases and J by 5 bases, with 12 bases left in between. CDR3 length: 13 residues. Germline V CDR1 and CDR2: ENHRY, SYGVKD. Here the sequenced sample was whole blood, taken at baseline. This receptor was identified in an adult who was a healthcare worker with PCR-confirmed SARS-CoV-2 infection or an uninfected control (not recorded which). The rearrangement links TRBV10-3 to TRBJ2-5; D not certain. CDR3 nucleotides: TGTGCCATCAGTTACGGCCAGAGGGAGACCCAGTACTTC. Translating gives CAISYGQRETQYF.